The 9 T cell receptor beta chains given below trace back to one sample, sequenced in a study of identical twins. TCRdb fed the 5' RACE reads into MiXCR, producing one record per CDR3 protein. This sample has about 530,000 distinct CDR3 sequences, with roughly 15% found just once. In addition, the sample was reused for a study of yellow fever vaccine responses in identical twins.

The sequencing sample was made of CD4+ T cells sorted from blood. Receptors originate from a woman aged 18-29 years in good health.

This clonotype was seen repeatedly, ten times or more. This chain joins TRBV18 and TRBJ2-7, with a possible D match to TRBD2 (6 bases). This CDR3 is 13 amino acids long. Trimming removed 3 bases at V and 4 bases at J, with 10 bases between. Germline lookup yields CDR1 KGHSH and CDR2 LQKENI. The CDR3 bases are TGTGCCAGCTCACCCCTCGGGAGTTACGAGCAGTACTTC. Translating gives CASSPLGSYEQYF.

This clonotype was observed a few times. V usage is TRBV12-3 or TRBV12-4 and J usage is TRBJ1-1; D not certain. V was shortened by 3 bases and J by 2 bases, with 13 bases between the two germline ends. This CDR3 is 15 amino acids long. CDR3 DNA sequence: TGTGCCAGCAGTTTCCGTTCAGCCTCTAACACTGAAGCTTTCTTT. Translating gives CASSFRSASNTEAFF.

This clonotype was seen more than once but under ten times. The chain joins TRBV5-1 to TRBJ1-1; D ambiguous. Germline V gene lookup returns CDR1 SGHRS and CDR2 YFSETQ. Trimming stripped 2 bases from V and 0 bases from J, with 11 bases between. CDR3 size: 15 residues. Here the CDR3 DNA reads TGCGCCAGCAGCTTCCGGCCGCAGATGAACACTGAAGCTTTCTTT. Protein sequence: CASSFRPQMNTEAFF.

V and J are TRBV11-2 and TRBJ2-1, with D perhaps matching TRBD2 (6 bases). The CDR3 length is 15 residues. Germline values: CDR1 SGHAT, CDR2 FQNNGV. V gave up 1 base and J gave up 3 bases, with 10 bases separating them. The CDR3 region is CASSLVSRDYNEQFF. The CDR3 DNA reads TGTGCCAGCAGCTTAGTCTCGCGGGACTACAATGAGCAGTTCTTC.

The rearrangement joins TRBV19 to TRBJ2-1; TRBD2 aligns across 14 bases. The CDR3 has 16 residues. Germline V gene data show CDR1 as LNHDA and CDR2 as SQIVND (reference sequence). Losses at the gene ends were 3 bases for V and 5 bases for J; bases not matched to a gene: 3. The CDR3 DNA reads as TGTGCCAGTAGTATTCTGGGACTAGCGGGAGACAATGAGCAGTTCTTC. It codes for CASSILGLAGDNEQFF.

The chain has TRBV4-1 and TRBJ1-3; unclear D gene. Trimming shortened V by 2 bases and J by 4 bases, and 6 bases separated the two germline ends. Germline V gene lookup returns CDR1 MGHRA and CDR2 YSYEKL. The CDR3 extends over 13 amino acids. The CDR3 DNA sequence: TGCGCCAGCAGCCAACTTGTAGGAAACACCATATATTTT. It codes for CASSQLVGNTIYF.

The chain combines TRBV7-8 with TRBJ2-2; D is undetermined. This CDR3 region has 15 residues. Trimming pared 1 base from V and 11 bases from J, leaving 17 bases between. Per the germline V gene, CDR1 is SGHVS and CDR2 is FQNEAQ. CDR3 protein: CASSLGLSDQAELFF. The CDR3 DNA is TGTGCCAGCAGCTTAGGATTGTCAGACCAGGCAGAGCTGTTTTTT.

This clonotype was seen more than once but under ten times. CDR3 amino acids: CASSLATGAAGYNEQFF. CDR3 DNA sequence: TGTGCCAGCAGCTTAGCCACAGGGGCCGCTGGATACAATGAGCAGTTCTTC. V and J are TRBV11-1 and TRBJ2-1; 7 bases are shared with TRBD1. Germline CDR1 SGHAT, CDR2 FQDESV (reference sequence). The CDR3 has 17 amino acids. V trimming: 0 bases; J trimming: 4 bases; junction bases outside the gene matches: 9.

This clonotype showed up just a few times. V and J are TRBV10-3 and TRBJ2-2, with 9 bases fitting TRBD1. Germline trimming cut 5 bases from V and 4 bases from J; bases unmatched to any gene: 5. Germline values: CDR1 ENHRY, CDR2 SYGVKD. There are 15 residues in the CDR3. Written as DNA, the CDR3 is TGTGCCATCAGTTCCGGGACAGGGCCCACCGGGGAGCTGTTTTTT. Its protein product is CAISSGTGPTGELFF.